This T cell receptor (beta chain) comes out of a study of shared clonotypes between healthy human individuals. Sequencing was performed with immunoSEQ multiplex PCR; in TCRdb, only in-frame clones are kept and a portion is missing. The sample carries roughly 2,300,000 clones, 80% to 95% recorded once. The germline gives CDR1 SGHTA, CDR2 FQGTGA. V gave up 2 bases and J gave up 1 base, with 5 bases separating them. CDR3 length equals 13 residues. On this clone itself: At the DNA level, this CDR3 is encoded by other sequences in the same sample as well.

This receptor was identified in a man in his late teens or twenties in good health. Some clones in this sample may be carry-over from other donors' samples. The sequencing sample was made of naive CD4+ T cells from PBMCs. Subset in this sample: CD45RA+ positively selected. The chain combines TRBV7-3 with TRBJ1-1, with unresolved D. The CDR3 loop reads CASSLSRNTEAFF. The CDR3 region has the DNA TGTGCCAGCAGCTTATCACGGAACACTGAAGCTTTCTTT.